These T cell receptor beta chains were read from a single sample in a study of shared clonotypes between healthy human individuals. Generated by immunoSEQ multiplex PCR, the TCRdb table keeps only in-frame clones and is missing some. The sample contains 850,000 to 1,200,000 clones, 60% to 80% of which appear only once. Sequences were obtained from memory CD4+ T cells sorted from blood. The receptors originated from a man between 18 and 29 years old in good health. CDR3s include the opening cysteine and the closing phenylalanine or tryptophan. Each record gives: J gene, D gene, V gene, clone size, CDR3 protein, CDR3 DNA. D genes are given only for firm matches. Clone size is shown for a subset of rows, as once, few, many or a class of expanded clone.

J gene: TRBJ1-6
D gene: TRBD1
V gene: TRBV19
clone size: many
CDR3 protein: CASRSPGQGASPLHF
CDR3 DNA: TGTGCCAGTAGATCCCCCGGACAGGGGGCGTCACCCCTCCACTTT

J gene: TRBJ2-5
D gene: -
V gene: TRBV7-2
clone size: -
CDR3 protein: CASSLGTGSLETQYF
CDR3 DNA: TGTGCCAGCAGCTTAGGGACCGGATCGCTAGAGACCCAGTACTTC

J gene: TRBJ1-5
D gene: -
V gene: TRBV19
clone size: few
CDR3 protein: CASSPRDSNQPQHF
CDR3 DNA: TGTGCCAGTAGTCCCCGGGACAGCAATCAGCCCCAGCATTTT

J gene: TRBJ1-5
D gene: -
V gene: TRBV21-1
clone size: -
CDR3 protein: CASRINPGRRQPQHF
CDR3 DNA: TGTGCCAGCAGGATAAACCCGGGGAGGCGTCAGCCCCAGCATTTT

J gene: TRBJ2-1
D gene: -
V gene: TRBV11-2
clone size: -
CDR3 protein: CASSLDHGGVNEQFF
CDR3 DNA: TGTGCCAGCAGCTTAGATCACGGGGGAGTCAATGAGCAGTTCTTC

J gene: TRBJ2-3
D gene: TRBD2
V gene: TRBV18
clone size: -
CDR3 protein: CASSPRVPRAGVTDTQYF
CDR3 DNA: TGTGCCAGCTCACCCCGGGTACCGAGAGCGGGAGTAACAGATACGCAGTATTTT

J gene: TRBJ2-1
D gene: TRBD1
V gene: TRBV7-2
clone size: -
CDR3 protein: CASSPATGTGLGEQFF
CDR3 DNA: TGTGCCAGCAGCCCCGCAACCGGGACAGGGTTAGGTGAGCAGTTCTTC

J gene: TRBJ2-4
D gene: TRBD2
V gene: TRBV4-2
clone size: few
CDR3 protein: CASSPHGGRGENIQYF
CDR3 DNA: TGTGCCAGCAGCCCCCATGGCGGGAGAGGGGAGAACATTCAGTACTTC

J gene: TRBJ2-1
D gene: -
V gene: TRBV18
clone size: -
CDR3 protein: CASSPNRAAYNEQFF
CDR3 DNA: TGTGCCAGCTCCCCGAACAGGGCGGCCTACAATGAGCAGTTCTTC

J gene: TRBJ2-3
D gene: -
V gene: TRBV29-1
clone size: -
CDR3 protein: CSVEGGAKDTQYF
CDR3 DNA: TGCAGCGTTGAAGGGGGGGCCAAAGATACGCAGTATTTT

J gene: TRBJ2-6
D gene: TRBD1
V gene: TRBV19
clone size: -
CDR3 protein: CASSATSEDRETF
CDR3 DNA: TGTGCCAGTAGTGCAACCTCCGAGGACAGGGAGACTTTC

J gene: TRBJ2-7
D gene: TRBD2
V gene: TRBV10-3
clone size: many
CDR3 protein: CAISESLGTSGSYEQYF
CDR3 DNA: TGTGCCATCAGTGAGTCACTAGGGACTAGCGGGTCCTACGAGCAGTACTTC

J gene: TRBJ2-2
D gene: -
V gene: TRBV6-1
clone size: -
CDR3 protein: CASSEAPVGAPNTGELFF
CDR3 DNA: TGTGCCAGCAGTGAAGCCCCGGTGGGGGCCCCGAACACCGGGGAGCTGTTTTTT

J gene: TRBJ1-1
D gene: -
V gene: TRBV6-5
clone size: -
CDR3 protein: CASAAGRLMNTEAFF
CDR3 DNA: TGTGCCAGCGCGGCCGGAAGACTCATGAACACTGAAGCTTTCTTT

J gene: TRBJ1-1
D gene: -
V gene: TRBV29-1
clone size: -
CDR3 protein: CSVVEGGTEAFF
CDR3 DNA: TGCAGCGTTGTGGAAGGCGGAACTGAAGCTTTCTTT